This entry describes one TCR beta chain. Antigen: not known. This record belongs to a study of T cell responses to AZD1222 COVID-19 vaccine. Study results and limitations: Rises in breadth and depth of Spike-specific TCRs came after two AZD1222 doses. It was only after the peak T cell response that any repertoires were sampled.

Data came from immunoSEQ multiplex PCR; TCRdb stores just in-frame clones and leaves some out. This table holds some 120,000 clones, approximately 93% found once. Sequences were derived from peripheral blood, sampled on day 0 of AZD1222 vaccination. This TCR came from an adult in good health.

CDR3 sequence (DNA): TGTGCCAGCAGTGATGTAGATGCGCCTAACACTGAAGCTTTCTTT. This encodes CASSDVDAPNTEAFF. This chain connects TRBV2 to TRBJ1-1; D ambiguous. The germline V gene encodes CDR1 SNHLY and CDR2 FYNNEI. Trimming stripped 3 bases from V and 2 bases from J, with 13 bases between. This CDR3 region has 15 residues.